This TCR beta chain was obtained from a study of cytomegalovirus exposure and HLA in healthy donors. Amplification used 60 Vbeta primers and 13 Jbeta primers. TCRdb's table, derived via immunoSEQ multiplex PCR, lists solely in-frame clones and lacks some. The sample shows about 130,000 clones, about 83% of them seen only once. Findings of the study overall: Sequencing depth across donors, presence/absence analyses assumed, was roughly uniform. Later work found most CMV-associated TCR beta chains apparently HLA-restricted. Later on, an analysis tied under 20,000 TCR beta sequences to HLA alleles at 0.05 false discovery rate. Most observed TCR sequences were rare, whereas some public TCRs were detected in many donors.

For this clone: Its antigen is as yet unknown.

This clonotype was sampled from a girl under 10 years old in good health and CMV-seronegative. Material for sequencing was PBMCs.

The CDR3 spells CASSLAESGGLAYNEQFF. CDR3 DNA sequence: TGTGCCAGCAGCTTAGCCGAATCAGGGGGACTAGCTTACAATGAGCAGTTCTTC. The J gene is TRBJ2-1, the V gene TRBV11-1, with 9 bases identical to TRBD2. Germline CDR1 SGHAT, CDR2 FQDESV (reference sequence). With V trimmed by 0 bases and J by 4 bases, 10 bases remained unmatched. The CDR3 contains 18 residues.